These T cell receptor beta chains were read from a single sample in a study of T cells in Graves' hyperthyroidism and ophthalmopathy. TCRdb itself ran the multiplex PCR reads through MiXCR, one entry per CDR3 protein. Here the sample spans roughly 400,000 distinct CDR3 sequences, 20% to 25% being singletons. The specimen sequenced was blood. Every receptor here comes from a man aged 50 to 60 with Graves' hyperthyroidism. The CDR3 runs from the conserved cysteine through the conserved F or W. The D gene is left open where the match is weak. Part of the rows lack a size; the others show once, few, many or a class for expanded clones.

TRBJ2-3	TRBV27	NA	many	TGTGCCAGCAGTTTAGCCAGCCTTCTCCCAGATACGCAGTATTTT	CASSLASLLPDTQYF
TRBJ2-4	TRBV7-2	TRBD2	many	TGTGCCAGCAGCTTATCAGCGGGAGCTGCCAAAAACATTCAGTACTTC	CASSLSAGAAKNIQYF
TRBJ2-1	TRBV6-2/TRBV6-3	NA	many	TGTGCCAGCAGTTACCTAATTACGGAGACTTTAATATCCTACAATGAGCAGTTCTTC	CASSYLITETLISYNEQFF
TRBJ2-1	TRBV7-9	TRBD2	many	TGTGCCAGCAGCCTCGCGGCTAGCGGGACCTGGGGCAATGAGCAGTTCTTC	CASSLAASGTWGNEQFF
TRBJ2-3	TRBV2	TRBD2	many	TGTGCCAGCAGCCGGCAGGGACTAGCTCTAGATACGCAGTATTTT	CASSRQGLALDTQYF
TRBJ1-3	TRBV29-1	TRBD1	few	TGCAGCGTGGGACAGGGGGAGAAGGGACACACCATATATTTT	CSVGQGEKGHTIYF
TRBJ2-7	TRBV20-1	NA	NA	TGCAGTGCCGAAACAGGGAGCTACGAGCAGTACTTC	CSAETGSYEQYF
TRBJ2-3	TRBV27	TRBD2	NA	TGTGCCAGCAGTTTAAATCTAGCGGGTAAAGATACGCAGTATTTT	CASSLNLAGKDTQYF
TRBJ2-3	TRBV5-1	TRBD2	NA	TGCGCCAGCAGCTACCTAGCGGGAGGAAGCACAGATACGCAGTATTTT	CASSYLAGGSTDTQYF
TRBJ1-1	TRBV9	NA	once	TGTGCCAGCAGCGGATCCCAGACAGAGAACACTGAAGCTTTCTTT	CASSGSQTENTEAFF
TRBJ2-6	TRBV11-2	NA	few	TGTGCCAGCAGCTTATACAACGGGGCCAACGTCCTGACTTTC	CASSLYNGANVLTF
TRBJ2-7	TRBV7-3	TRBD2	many	TGTGCCAGCAGCTTAGTTCTAGCGGGAGTGAACGAGCAGTACTTC	CASSLVLAGVNEQYF